The source of this T cell receptor (beta chain) is a study of cytomegalovirus exposure and HLA in healthy donors (dated by TCRdb to about 2017). For the wider study: An earlier analysis of some 500 of the donors reported 250 to 350 Gb of sequence data and 100 million to 130 million unique TCR beta sequences from some 180 million T cells. All discovery cohort repertoires had been generated using a single sequencing platform. The later analysis used no new phenotypic data to find candidate immune exposures, relying instead on TCR beta sequences and their occurrence across donors. In an earlier analysis of a few hundred of the donors, high-throughput TCR beta sequencing was used to judge whether each TCR beta V gene segment behaved as functional or pseudogenic. Class I and class II HLA loci were covered by the typing at four-digit resolution. The study used immunosequencing to profile the T cell repertoires of several hundred subjects and linked those repertoires to cytomegalovirus serostatus. A handful of DR-DQ haplotypes were handled as single units for association and clustering because linkage in the cohort was strong. Roughly 300 gigabases of sequencing data and around 85 million unique TCR sequences made up an early release that covered nearly 650 HLA-typed donors. Across some 400 genotyped donors of the cohort, an average of roughly 250,000 unique TCR beta nucleotide sequences per donor were sequenced, and roughly 18% of those sequences were non-productive. The study combined high-throughput TCR immunosequencing, statistical association of individual TCRs with disease status, and machine learning to predict cytomegalovirus infection status. A separate validation cohort of 100 to 150 different subjects was used in addition to the roughly 720-subject first cohort. The study aimed to test whether signatures of past pathogen exposure could be identified by cataloging public T cell receptors. Typing coverage differed by locus: A, B, C, DRB1 and DQB1 were typed in about 620-630 donors, DQA1 in 500 to 550, DPA1 in 600 to 610, and DPB1 in just under 490. Alongside the repertoire data, information on donor age, sex, ethnicity and CMV serostatus was compiled. Genome-wide SNP genotypes for about three fifths of the roughly 700 donors were used in a later genetic analysis, which treated that subset as a discovery cohort. Of the approximately 370 genotyped donors, roughly 80% were placed in the genetic ancestry cluster associated with self-reported Caucasian donors. A later analysis re-examined previously published TCR beta repertoires from more than 600 donors and added high-resolution HLA genotyping to investigate patterns of TCR occurrence.

The library was produced with the immunoSEQ multiplex PCR assay. For the multiplex PCR, a mixture combining 60 forward primers for TCR Vbeta segments and 13 reverse primers for TCR Jbeta segments was used. The CDR3 region of rearranged TCR beta genes was amplified from genomic DNA by a multiplex PCR assay. The amplified TCR beta libraries were sequenced on the Illumina HiSeq System as 87-base-pair reads. The authors processed their data as follows. A later analysis tallied tens of millions of unique TCR beta chains across the 666 repertoires, and 10 million to 11 million of those chains were shared by two or more donors. To remove PCR and sequencing errors, raw reads were error-corrected and collapsed into unique sequences using a nearest-neighbor algorithm that merged closely related sequences. Alignment of CDR3 sequences to IMGT reference sequences was used to assign V, D and J gene segments. Each retained sequence needed at least a six-nucleotide match to both a V gene segment and a J gene segment. Rearrangements were called productive when the CDR3 lacked stop codons and stayed in frame with V and J; all others were non-productive. CDR3 was defined by IMGT convention, running from the second conserved V-encoded cysteine to the conserved J-encoded phenylalanine. Sequences without an unambiguous match to a single V gene segment were excluded from the earlier analysis of 587 of the donors. An earlier analysis of fewer than 650 of the donors classified V segments as functional when productive rearrangements were above 56.7% and as segregating when the standard deviation between donors was above 5%. To diagnose cytomegalovirus status from the catalog of TCR beta chain sequences, a statistical classification framework was built. In a later analysis, V and J genes were assigned by comparing TCR nucleotide sequences against IMGT/GENE-DB human TR gene sequences. The TCRdist pipeline was used in a later analysis to assign CDR3 sequences and most-parsimonious VDJ recombination scenarios. In a later analysis, each TCR beta chain was defined by its CDR3 amino acid sequence together with its V-gene family, and reads without a unique V-gene family were excluded. As a way to deal with suspected cross-contamination and a sequencing artifact, a later analysis dropped 500 to 700 nucleotide sequences that were highly shared and had low generation probability. For each public chain, a later analysis derived a clonal expansion index from normalized ranks of inferred template counts within each repertoire. A later analysis computed generation probabilities with a VDJ recombination model fitted to out-of-frame rearrangements, and checked the results against IGoR. A later analysis scored TCR-TCR, TCR-HLA and TCR-CMV co-occurrence with hypergeometric tests, applying a repertoire-size bias correction to TCR pairs. To estimate false discovery rates, a later analysis permuted the HLA or CMV assignments 20 times. A later analysis grouped co-occurring TCRs with DBSCAN, adding TCRdist sequence similarity when clustering within HLA-allele-positive subsets. Co-occurrence clustering excluded repertoires with fewer than 30,000 or more than 120,000 public chains, plus five with anomalous nucleotide sharing. The immuneACCESS repertoire file appears here via TCRdb, limited to in-frame rearrangements. These files lack a portion of the clones; in checked studies, under half of the deficit traces to unresolved V genes, and the cause of the others is not known. V, J and clone size are taken as reported in that table, and D and trimming were inferred from the DNA itself. A total of around 180,000 clones appear in this sample, around 82% of them only once. About 0.26% of the sample lies in the top ten.

The cohort was made up of under 800 healthy bone marrow donors. At the time of sampling, all cohort members were nominally healthy, though unrecorded immune exposures were likely present. The donor tested CMV seronegative and was one of the 352 seronegative cohort members. A peripheral blood sample was collected from each donor, and TCR beta sequencing was performed on peripheral blood mononuclear cells. Genomic DNA extraction from the blood cell samples was performed with the Qiagen DNeasy Blood Extraction Kit. The CDR3 runs 17 amino acids, cysteine and phenylalanine included. Only CDR3 DNA is held: 51 bases, read in frame from base 1. At the junction V is shortened by 5 bases and J by 7 bases, with 25 bases in between. CDR1 and CDR2, looked up from the germline V gene (reference sequence), are MNHEY and SMNVEV. Overall study results and their limits: The authors suggested that the approach could potentially be generalized to other disease states and immunological phenotypes. In a later analysis, HLA-associated TCR beta chains showed more clonal expansion and lower generation probabilities than non-associated chains that were equally common. The classifier was reported to diagnose cytomegalovirus status with high specificity and sensitivity in both the original cohort and the validation cohort. Linkage disequilibrium might explain the correlated functional status among segregating V segments, but an unknown experimental factor could not be excluded. According to a later analysis, parvovirus B19, influenza, CMV and Epstein-Barr virus appeared linked to several top co-occurrence clusters. Most TCR sequences were seen in very few donors, while some public TCRs were found in many individuals. A later analysis found that most CMV-associated TCR beta chains appeared HLA-restricted, with HLA associations seemingly driven largely by CMV exposure. The 87-base-pair reads could not distinguish some IMGT-functional V segments, including TRBV6-2 and TRBV6-3, so those segments were excluded. Three of the identified cytomegalovirus-associated TCR beta chains were confirmed in vitro to be specific for cytomegalovirus antigens. Only TCR beta chains were sequenced in this cohort, and the absence of alpha or paired-chain data limited detectable features. A later genetic analysis reported fewer N-insertions in productive TCRs among donors in an Asian-associated ancestry cluster than the roughly 690-donor mean. A cluster of highly shared sequence variants was judged likely to be a technical artifact of the sequencing pipeline. Immune exposure information for the cohort was limited to CMV serostatus. In a later analysis, the rate of TCR association differed among HLA loci, with DRB1 alleles having the most associated TCRs and HLA-C alleles having the fewest. At a false discovery rate of 0.05, a later analysis linked 15,000 to 20,000 TCR beta sequences to specific HLA alleles. In the study, about 150 TCR beta chains were listed as associated with cytomegalovirus. V-gene and J-gene trimming of TCR beta chains was associated with a missense DCLRE1C variant in a later genetic analysis, and the association was replicated in an independent cohort. Roughly uniform sequencing depth across donors was assumed in presence/absence analyses, although this assumption may not hold. An earlier analysis of 450 to 750 of the donors showed that most TCR beta V segments appeared in productive rearrangements either about 87% or about 30% of the time, which broadly matched IMGT annotations. Strong co-occurrence of HLA alleles, especially DR and DQ, made assigning TCR associations to individual alleles difficult. A further reported finding was that TCR beta sequences accurately predicted the HLA-A and HLA-B alleles for most subjects in the first cohort. Because some donors lacked HLA typing at each locus, the association tests relied only on the typed subset. Because counts were too low, approximately 15 rarely observed V segments, including chromosome 9 orphons, were excluded from the earlier analysis of around 640 of the donors.

With respect to this clone: Its target antigen remains unknown. No base quality values were provided; no much bigger clone lies one nucleotide off.

The receptor's source is a boy aged 5-17 years in good health and CMV-seronegative. The rearrangement joined TRBV27 to TRBJ2-3; no confident D gene assignment can be made. Sample: PBMCs. The DNA sequence follows: TGTGCCAGCAGTCTTAGACTCCGGGTATCGGTAATTAATACGCAGTATTTT. Translated, this is CASSLRLRVSVINTQYF.